This T cell receptor beta chain was sequenced in a study of identical twins. Note on this clonotype: The antigen is undetermined. At one boundary the junction diverges from the germline segment, which might be a read error.

Overall study results and limits: Twin pairs' shared out-of-frame alpha sequences were enriched in low generation probability.

Germline values: CDR1 KGHSH, CDR2 LQKENI. The CDR3 loop spans 14 amino acids. Via MiXCR, TCRdb re-called the 5' RACE reads, giving one row per CDR3 protein. The sample contains 17,000 or so distinct CDR3 sequences, about two thirds of which appear only once. Material: memory (CD45RO+) T cells sorted from blood. This TCR was recovered from a woman between 18 and 30 years old in good health. This table probably holds off-target reads from a library built for another chain. This chain connects TRBV18 to TRBJ2-1, with D possibly TRBD2 on 5 matching bases. The CDR3 region has the DNA TGTGCCAGCTCGTCGGGAAACTCCTACGATGAGCAGTTCTTC. It specifies CASSSGNSYDEQFF. Together with reference TRBV18 and TRBJ2-1, the CDR3 gives the full variable domain: NAGVMQNPRHLVRRRGQEARLRCSPMKGHSHVYWYRQLPEEGLKFMVYLQKENIIDESGMPKERFSAEFPKEGPSILRIQQVVRGDSAAYFCASSSGNSYDEQFFGPGTRLTVL.